Described below is a single T cell receptor (beta chain) sequence and its context. Given a much more abundant clone one base away, this may be a read error. The CDR3 length is 13 residues. Germline V gives CDR1 SQVTM, CDR2 ANQGSEA. Trimming removed 4 bases from V and 6 bases from J; junction bases left unmatched: 6. The data are from a study of tumor and adjacent non-tumor tissue in lung cancer. RNA was extracted from bulk tissue without any cell sorting. Three rounds of nested PCR, following a modified ARM-PCR protocol, produced the TCRbeta library. TCRdb called the multiplex PCR reads again in MiXCR, with one record for every CDR3 protein. The sample lists about 200,000 distinct CDR3 sequences, about 71% occurring once.

Sequences were obtained from lung tumor tissue. The receptor comes from a man in his sixties with non-small cell lung cancer. The chain uses TRBV29-1 and TRBJ1-2; 9 bases match TRBD1. The CDR3, as DNA: TGCAGCGTTGGCACAGGGGGCATCCATGGCTACACCTTC. This translates into CSVGTGGIHGYTF.